The 10 T cell receptor beta chains listed next were all sequenced from one sample in a study of T cell changes during pregnancy in multiple sclerosis (dated by TCRdb to the late 2010s). Preparation of the library involved the immunoSEQ multiplex PCR assay. This is the immuneACCESS table as TCRdb keeps it, with only in-frame sequences that have V and J called. A part of the clones is gone; compared with another copy, unresolved V genes explain less than half, and the rest is unexplained. The sample has roughly 84,000 clones on record, roughly 93% of them singletons. The ten biggest clones cover 1.3% to 1.5% of the sample. The sequences come from peripheral blood, collected in the third trimester of pregnancy. The receptors come from a female donor in good health, enrolled as a control in a pregnancy study.

The V and J genes are TRBV7-6 and TRBJ2-7; 7 bases are shared with TRBD2. This CDR3 comprises 14 residues. V was pared by 0 bases and J by 5 bases, with 4 bases of the junction left unmatched. Germline CDR1 is SGHVS and CDR2 is FNYEAQ. The CDR3 DNA follows: TGTGCCAGCAGCTTAGCTAGCGGGCCTCACGAGCAGTACTTC. Translating it yields CASSLASGPHEQYF.

The chain has TRBV28 and TRBJ2-7; possible D gene TRBD1, 6 bases. CDR3 size: 14 residues. V lost 6 bases and J 3 bases, leaving 15 bases between the germline ends. The V gene's germline CDR1 is MDHEN and CDR2 SYDVKM. The CDR3 DNA reads as TGTGCCAGCAGCCTCGGACAGTCGCACTACGAGCAGTACTTC. It encodes CASSLGQSHYEQYF.

The rearrangement uses TRBV5-1 and TRBJ2-2; maybe TRBD1 (6 bases). Trimming cost V 0 bases and J 6 bases, with 9 bases left between them. CDR1 and CDR2 from the germline V gene are SGHRS and YFSETQ. CDR3 length: 14 amino acids. CDR3 protein: CASSLGTVPGELFF. DNA for the CDR3: TGCGCCAGCAGCTTGGGGACAGTACCCGGGGAGCTGTTTTTT.

The chain joins TRBV19 to TRBJ1-4; tentatively, D is TRBD1 (5 bases). The V end was cut by 5 bases, the J end by 3 bases, with 10 bases between. Germline V gene lookup returns CDR1 LNHDA and CDR2 SQIVND (reference sequence). This CDR3 is 14 amino acids long. The DNA of the CDR3 is TGTGCCAGTAGTGGGGGGAGGTCTAATGAAAAACTGTTTTTT. The encoded protein is CASSGGRSNEKLFF.

The chain is built from TRBV7-2 and TRBJ1-2; 12 bases fit TRBD1. The CDR3 is 17 amino acids. Germline CDR1 reads SGHTA; CDR2 reads FQGNSA. V dropped 5 bases and J dropped 5; count of bases not matched to a gene: 12. In nucleotides, the CDR3 is TGTGCCAGCAGCGTAACCGGGACAGGGGGCGCTCGGTATGGCTACACCTTC. Translation gives CASSVTGTGGARYGYTF.

This chain uses TRBV7-6 with TRBJ1-4; 7 nucleotides match TRBD1. The CDR3 is 15 amino acids. The V gene's germline CDR1 is SGHVS and CDR2 FNYEAQ. J lost 1 base, V lost 4 bases, and 3 bases had no gene match. DNA for the CDR3: TGTGCCAGCAGCTCTCGACAGGGAACTAATGAAAAACTGTTTTTT. This translates into CASSSRQGTNEKLFF.

The CDR3 DNA reads as TGTGCCAGCAGTATATCCTACGAGCAGTACTTC. Its protein product is CASSISYEQYF. The rearrangement uses TRBV7-9 and TRBJ2-7; D is undetermined. Germline V gene data show CDR1 as SEHNR and CDR2 as FQNEAQ (reference sequence). The V end was cut by 6 bases, the J end by 1 base, with 4 bases between. CDR3 length: 11 amino acids.

This rearrangement joins TRBV7-2 to TRBJ2-5, with D perhaps matching TRBD1 (5 bases). Trimming left V 5 bases short and J 2 bases short, with 9 bases between. This CDR3 has 13 amino acids. CDR1 is SGHTA, CDR2 FQGNSA, per germline. CDR3: CASSTRQQETQYF. The DNA for the CDR3 is TGTGCCAGCAGCACCCGACAGCAAGAGACCCAGTACTTC.

This rearrangement joins TRBV18 to TRBJ1-3, with 7 bases aligning to TRBD1. The V gene end was trimmed by 5 bases and the J gene end by 3 bases; junction bases not matched to a gene: 4. The CDR3 length is 14 residues. Looked up from germline, CDR1 is KGHSH and CDR2 is LQKENI. The CDR3 reads CASSTDRDGNTIYF. For the CDR3, the DNA is TGTGCCAGCTCAACTGACAGGGATGGAAACACCATATATTTT.

V is TRBV19 and J is TRBJ1-5; D possibly corresponds to TRBD1 (5 bases). V was cut by 4 bases and J by 2 bases, with 9 bases left in between. This CDR3 has 14 residues. Per germline, CDR1 LNHDA and CDR2 SQIVND (reference sequence). CDR3 amino acids: CASSTPRGNQPQHF. The CDR3 DNA sequence: TGTGCCAGTAGTACCCCCAGGGGCAATCAGCCCCAGCATTTT.